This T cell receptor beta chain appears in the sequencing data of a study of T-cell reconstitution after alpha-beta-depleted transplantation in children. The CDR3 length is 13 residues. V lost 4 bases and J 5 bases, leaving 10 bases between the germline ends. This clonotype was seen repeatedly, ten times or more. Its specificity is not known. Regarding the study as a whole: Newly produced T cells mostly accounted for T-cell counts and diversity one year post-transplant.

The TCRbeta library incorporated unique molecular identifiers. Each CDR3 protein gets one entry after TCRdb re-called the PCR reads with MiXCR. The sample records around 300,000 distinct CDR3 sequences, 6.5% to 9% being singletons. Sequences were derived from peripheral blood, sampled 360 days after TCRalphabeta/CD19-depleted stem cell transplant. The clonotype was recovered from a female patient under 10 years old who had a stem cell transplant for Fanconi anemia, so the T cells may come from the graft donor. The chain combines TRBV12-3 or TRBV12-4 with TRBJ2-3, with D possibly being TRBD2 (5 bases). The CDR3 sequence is CASSSRGEDTQYF. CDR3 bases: TGTGCCAGCAGTTCCCGGGGAGAAGATACGCAGTATTTT.